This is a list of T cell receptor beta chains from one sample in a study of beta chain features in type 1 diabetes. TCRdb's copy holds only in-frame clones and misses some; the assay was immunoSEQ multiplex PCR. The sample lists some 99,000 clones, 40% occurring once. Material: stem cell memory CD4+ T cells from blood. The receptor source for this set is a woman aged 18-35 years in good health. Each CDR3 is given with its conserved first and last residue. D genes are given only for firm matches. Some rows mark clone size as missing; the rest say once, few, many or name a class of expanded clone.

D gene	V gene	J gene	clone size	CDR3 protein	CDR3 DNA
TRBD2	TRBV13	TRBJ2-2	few	CASSSHSRRGTGELFF	TGTGCCAGCAGCTCCCATAGTCGGCGGGGGACCGGGGAGCTGTTTTTT
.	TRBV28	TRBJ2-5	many	CASSPRRSGRDQYF	TGTGCCAGCAGCCCAAGGAGGTCAGGGCGGGACCAGTACTTC
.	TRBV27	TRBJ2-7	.	CASSARGDSYEQYF	TGTGCCAGCAGTGCCAGGGGGGATTCTTACGAGCAGTACTTC
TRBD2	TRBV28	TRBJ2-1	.	CASSLWGLAYNEQFF	TGTGCCAGCAGTTTATGGGGACTAGCCTACAATGAGCAGTTCTTC
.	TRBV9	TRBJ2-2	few	CASSGSGLDVTGELFF	TGTGCCAGCAGCGGATCAGGCTTAGACGTCACCGGGGAGCTGTTTTTT
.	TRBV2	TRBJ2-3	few	CASSEDRADTQYF	TGTGCCAGCAGTGAAGATCGCGCAGATACGCAGTATTTT
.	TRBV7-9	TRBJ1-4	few	CASSFRREGEKLFF	TGTGCCAGCAGCTTTAGACGGGAAGGTGAAAAACTGTTTTTT
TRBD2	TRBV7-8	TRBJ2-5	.	CASSRDYGTRREETQYF	TGTGCCAGCAGCCGAGATTACGGGACTAGAAGAGAAGAGACCCAGTACTTC
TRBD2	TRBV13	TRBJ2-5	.	CASSLFLSRAGDYQETQYF	TGTGCCAGCAGCTTATTTCTCAGCCGGGCGGGAGATTATCAAGAGACCCAGTACTTC
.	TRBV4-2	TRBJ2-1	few	CASSQGRYSSYNEQFF	TGTGCCAGCAGCCAAGGTCGGTACAGCTCCTACAATGAGCAGTTCTTC
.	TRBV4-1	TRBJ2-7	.	CASSRRQDLYEQYF	TGCGCCAGCAGCCGGCGACAGGACCTCTACGAGCAGTACTTC
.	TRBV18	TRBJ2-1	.	CASSPRHGLYNEQFF	TGTGCCAGCTCACCACGGCATGGGCTTTACAATGAGCAGTTCTTC
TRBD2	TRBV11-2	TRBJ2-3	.	CASSFMGGSRADTQYF	TGTGCCAGCAGCTTCATGGGCGGGAGTCGGGCAGATACGCAGTATTTT
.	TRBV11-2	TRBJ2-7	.	CASSLIRGSSYEQYF	TGTGCCAGCAGCTTAATACGGGGGAGCTCCTACGAGCAGTACTTC
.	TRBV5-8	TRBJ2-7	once	CASSPRTAGWSSYEQYF	TGTGCCAGCAGCCCGAGGACGGCGGGGTGGAGCTCCTACGAGCAGTACTTC
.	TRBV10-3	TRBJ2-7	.	CAISETFYEQYF	TGTGCCATCAGTGAGACTTTCTACGAGCAGTACTTC
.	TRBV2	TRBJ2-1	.	CASRGVLSSSYNEQFF	TGTGCCAGCAGAGGGGTCCTCTCTAGCTCCTACAATGAGCAGTTCTTC
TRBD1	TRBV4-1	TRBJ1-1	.	CASSQATGSVSTEAFF	TGCGCCAGCAGCCAAGCGACAGGGTCCGTAAGCACTGAAGCTTTCTTT
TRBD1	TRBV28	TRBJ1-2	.	CASRPGGPGGYTF	TGTGCCAGCAGGCCAGGGGGACCGGGCGGCTACACCTTC
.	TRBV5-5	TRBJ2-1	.	CASSARPDHSSYNEQFF	TGTGCCAGCAGCGCCAGGCCAGACCATAGCTCCTACAATGAGCAGTTCTTC
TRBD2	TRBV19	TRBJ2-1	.	CASTGRAGDTYNEQFF	TGTGCCAGTACAGGGAGAGCGGGAGATACCTACAATGAGCAGTTCTTC
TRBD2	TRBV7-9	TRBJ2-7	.	CASSPAGTSEYEQYF	TGTGCCAGCAGCCCCGCCGGGACTAGCGAGTACGAGCAGTACTTC
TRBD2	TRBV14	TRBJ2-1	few	CASSQTGLAGGEQFF	TGTGCCAGCAGCCAAACGGGACTAGCGGGAGGTGAGCAGTTCTTC
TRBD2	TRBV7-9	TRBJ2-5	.	CASRQQRDRETQYF	TGTGCCAGCAGGCAGCAGCGGGACCGGGAGACCCAGTACTTC
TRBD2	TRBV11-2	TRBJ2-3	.	CASSWTSGRSDTQYF	TGTGCCAGCAGCTGGACTAGCGGGAGGTCAGATACGCAGTATTTT
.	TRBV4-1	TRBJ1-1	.	CASSQLYRDTEAFF	TGCGCCAGCAGCCAACTATACAGGGACACTGAAGCTTTCTTT